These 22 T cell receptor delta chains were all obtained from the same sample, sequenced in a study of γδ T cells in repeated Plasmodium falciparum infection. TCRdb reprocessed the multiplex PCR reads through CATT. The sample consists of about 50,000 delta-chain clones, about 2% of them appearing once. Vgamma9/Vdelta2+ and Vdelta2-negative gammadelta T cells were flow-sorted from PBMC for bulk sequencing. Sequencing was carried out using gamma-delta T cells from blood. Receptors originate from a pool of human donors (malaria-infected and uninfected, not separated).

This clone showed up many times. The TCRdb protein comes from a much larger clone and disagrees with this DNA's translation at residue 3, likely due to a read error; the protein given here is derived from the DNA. The CDR3 nucleotides are TGTGCTTGTATAGTCCTGACTGATGGGGGATACGGGCCGTACACCGATAAACTCATCTTT. It yields the protein CACIVLTDGGYGPYTDKLIF. V usage is TRAV38-2/DV8 and J usage is TRDJ1; 11 positions match TRDD3. Germline matching of the DNA provided the J gene here, since TCRdb leaves it blank. The ends lost 9 bases at V and 0 bases at J; junction bases unmatched: 22. From germline, CDR1 is TSESDYY and CDR2 QEAYKQQN. CDR3 size: 20 residues.

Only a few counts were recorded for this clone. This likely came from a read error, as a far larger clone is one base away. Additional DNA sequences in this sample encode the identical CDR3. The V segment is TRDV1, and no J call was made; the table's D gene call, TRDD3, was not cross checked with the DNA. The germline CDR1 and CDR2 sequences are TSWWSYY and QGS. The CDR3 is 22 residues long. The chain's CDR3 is CALGVPFLRRGWGTRYTDKLIF. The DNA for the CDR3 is TGTGCTCTTGGGGTTCCCTTCCTCCGTCGGGGCTGGGGGACCCGATACACCGATAAACTCATTTTT.

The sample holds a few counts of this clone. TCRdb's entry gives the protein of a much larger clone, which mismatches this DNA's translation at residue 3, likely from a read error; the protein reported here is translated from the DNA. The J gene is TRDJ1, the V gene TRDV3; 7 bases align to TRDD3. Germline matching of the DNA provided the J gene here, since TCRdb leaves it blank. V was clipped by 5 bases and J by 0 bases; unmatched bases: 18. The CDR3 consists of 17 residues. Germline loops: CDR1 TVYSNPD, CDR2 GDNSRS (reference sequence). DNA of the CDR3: TGTGCCCCCGCCTACGAAGGGTTTCTGGGGGACACCGATAAACTCATCTTT. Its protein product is CAPAYEGFLGDTDKLIF.

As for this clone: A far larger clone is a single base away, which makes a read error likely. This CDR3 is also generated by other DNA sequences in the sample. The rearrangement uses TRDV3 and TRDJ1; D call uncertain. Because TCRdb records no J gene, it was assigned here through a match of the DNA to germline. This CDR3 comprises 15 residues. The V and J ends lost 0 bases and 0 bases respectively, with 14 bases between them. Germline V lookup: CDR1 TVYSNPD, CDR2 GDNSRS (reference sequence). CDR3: CAFRFPGQNTDKLIF. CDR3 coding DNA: TGTGCCTTTAGGTTCCCCGGGCAGAACACCGATAAACTCATCTTT.

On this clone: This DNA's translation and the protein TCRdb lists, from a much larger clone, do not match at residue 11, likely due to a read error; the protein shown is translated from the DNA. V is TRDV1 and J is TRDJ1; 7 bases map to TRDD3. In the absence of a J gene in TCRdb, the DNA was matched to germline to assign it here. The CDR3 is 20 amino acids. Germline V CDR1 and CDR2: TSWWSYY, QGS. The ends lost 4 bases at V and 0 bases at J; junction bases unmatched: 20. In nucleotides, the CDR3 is TGTGCTCTTGGGGCAAGACCCTTTCTGGGGGGTATTCGGGACACCGATAAACTCATCTTT. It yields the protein CALGARPFLGGIRDTDKLIF.

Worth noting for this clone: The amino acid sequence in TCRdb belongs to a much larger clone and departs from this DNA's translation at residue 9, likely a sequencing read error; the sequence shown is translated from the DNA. The CDR3 DNA reads TGTGCTCTTGGGGAAGTGGGCCCCGGCGAGTACGATAAACTCATCTTT. This sequence encodes CALGEVGPGEYDKLIF. The rearrangement joins TRDV1 to TRDJ1; D not certain. The germline V and J ends were trimmed by 2 bases and 4 bases, with 17 bases remaining between them. There are 16 residues in the CDR3. The germline V gene has CDR1 TSWWSYY and CDR2 QGS.

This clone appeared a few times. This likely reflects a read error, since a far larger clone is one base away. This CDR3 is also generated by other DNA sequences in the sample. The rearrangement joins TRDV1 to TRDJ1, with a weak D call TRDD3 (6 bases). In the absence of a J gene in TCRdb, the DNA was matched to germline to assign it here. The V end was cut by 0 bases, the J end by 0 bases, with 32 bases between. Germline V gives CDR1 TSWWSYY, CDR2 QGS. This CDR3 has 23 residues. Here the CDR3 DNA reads TGTGCTCTTGGGGAACTAATCTTCCCTCGATACTTTGAGGGGGGACCTTACACCGATAAACTCATCTTT. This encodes CALGELIFPRYFEGGPYTDKLIF.

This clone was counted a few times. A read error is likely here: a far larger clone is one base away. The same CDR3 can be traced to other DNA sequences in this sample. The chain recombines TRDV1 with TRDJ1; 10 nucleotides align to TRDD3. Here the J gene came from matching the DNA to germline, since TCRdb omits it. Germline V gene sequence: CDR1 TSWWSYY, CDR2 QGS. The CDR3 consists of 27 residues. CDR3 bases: TGTGCTCTCGGGGAACTTCGGTACTGGGTCCCGTTCAAATACTGGGGGATCCTGGGGGCGTACACCGATAAACTCATCTTT. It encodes CALGELRYWVPFKYWGILGAYTDKLIF.

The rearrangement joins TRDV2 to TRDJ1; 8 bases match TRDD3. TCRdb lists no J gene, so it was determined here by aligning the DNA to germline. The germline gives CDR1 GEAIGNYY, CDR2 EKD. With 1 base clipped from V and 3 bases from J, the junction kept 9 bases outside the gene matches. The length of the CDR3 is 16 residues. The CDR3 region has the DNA TGTGCCTGTGACACGAGAGTACTGGGGGCCCCCGATAAACTCATCTTT. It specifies CACDTRVLGAPDKLIF.

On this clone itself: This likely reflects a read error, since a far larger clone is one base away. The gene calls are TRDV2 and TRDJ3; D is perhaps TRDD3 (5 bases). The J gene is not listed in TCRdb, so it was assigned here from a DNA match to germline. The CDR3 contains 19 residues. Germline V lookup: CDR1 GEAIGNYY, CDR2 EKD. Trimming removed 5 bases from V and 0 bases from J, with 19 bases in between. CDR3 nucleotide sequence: TGTGCCTGTGGCACAATGGGGCACCCCGCCTCCTGGGACACCCGACAGATGTTTTTC. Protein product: CACGTMGHPASWDTRQMFF.

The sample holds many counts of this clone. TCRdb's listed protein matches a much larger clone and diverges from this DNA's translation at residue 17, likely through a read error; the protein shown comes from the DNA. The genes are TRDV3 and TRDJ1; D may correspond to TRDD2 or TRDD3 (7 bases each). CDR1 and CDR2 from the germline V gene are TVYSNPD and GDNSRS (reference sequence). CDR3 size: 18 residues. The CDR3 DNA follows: TGTGCCTTTAAGTTTCCTACTAGGCTGGGGGCTCCCACCGATAAACTCACCTTT. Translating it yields CAFKFPTRLGAPTDKLTF. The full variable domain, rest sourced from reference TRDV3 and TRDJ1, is CDKVTQSSPDQTVASGSEVVLLCTYDTVYSNPDLFWYRIRPDYSFQFVFYGDNSRSEGADFTQGRFSVKHILTQKAFHLVISPVRTEDSATYYCAFKFPTRLGAPTDKLTFGKGTRVTVEP.

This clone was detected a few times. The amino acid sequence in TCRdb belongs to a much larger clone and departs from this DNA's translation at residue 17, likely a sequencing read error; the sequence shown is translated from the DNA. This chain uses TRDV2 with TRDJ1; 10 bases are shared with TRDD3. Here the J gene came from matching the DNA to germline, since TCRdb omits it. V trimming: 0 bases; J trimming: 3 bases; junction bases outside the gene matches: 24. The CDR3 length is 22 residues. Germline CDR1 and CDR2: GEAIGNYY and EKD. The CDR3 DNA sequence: TGTGCCTGTGACACCTCCGTACTGGGGGATTCGAAACTACCCATGTACGCCGATAAACTCATCTTT. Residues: CACDTSVLGDSKLPMYADKLIF.

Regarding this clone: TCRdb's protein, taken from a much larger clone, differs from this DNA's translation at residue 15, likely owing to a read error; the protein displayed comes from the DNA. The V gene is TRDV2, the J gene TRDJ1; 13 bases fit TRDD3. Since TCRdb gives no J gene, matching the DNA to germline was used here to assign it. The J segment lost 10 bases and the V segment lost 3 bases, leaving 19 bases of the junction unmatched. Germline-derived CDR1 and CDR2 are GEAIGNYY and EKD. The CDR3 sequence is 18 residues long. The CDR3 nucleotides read TGTGCCTGTGACCCTCTACCAACTACTGGGGGATACGAGAATAGACTCATCTTT. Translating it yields CACDPLPTTGGYENRLIF.

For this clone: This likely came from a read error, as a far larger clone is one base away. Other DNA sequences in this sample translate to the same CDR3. The CDR3 here is CALGELALSPSYIEGYAKQYTDKLIF. The DNA for the CDR3 is TGTGCTCTTGGGGAACTGGCCCTTTCCCCTTCCTACATCGAGGGATACGCCAAACAGTACACTGATAAACTCATCTTT. The chain uses TRDV1 and TRDJ1; D might be TRDD2 (9 bases). Here the J gene came from matching the DNA to germline, since TCRdb omits it. The germline V gene has CDR1 TSWWSYY and CDR2 QGS. The CDR3 loop spans 26 amino acids.

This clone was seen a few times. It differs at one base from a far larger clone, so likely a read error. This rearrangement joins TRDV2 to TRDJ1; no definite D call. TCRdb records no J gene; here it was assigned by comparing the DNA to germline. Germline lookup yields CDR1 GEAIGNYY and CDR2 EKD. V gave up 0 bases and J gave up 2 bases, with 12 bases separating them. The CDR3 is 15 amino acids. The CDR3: CACDTVTERTDKLIF. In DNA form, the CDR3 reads TGTGCCTGTGACACCGTAACCGAAAGGACCGATAAACTCATCTTT.

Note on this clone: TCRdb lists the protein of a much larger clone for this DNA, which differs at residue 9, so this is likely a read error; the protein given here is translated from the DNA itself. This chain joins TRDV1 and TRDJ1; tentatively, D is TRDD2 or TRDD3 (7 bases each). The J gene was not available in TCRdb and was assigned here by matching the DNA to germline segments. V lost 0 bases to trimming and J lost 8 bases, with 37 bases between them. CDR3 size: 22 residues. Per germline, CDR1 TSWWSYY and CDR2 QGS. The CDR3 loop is CALGELWESLPRLPPYWGKLIF. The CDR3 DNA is TGTGCTCTTGGGGAACTTTGGGAAAGCCTTCCTCGCTTACCTCCTTACTGGGGCAAACTCATCTTT.

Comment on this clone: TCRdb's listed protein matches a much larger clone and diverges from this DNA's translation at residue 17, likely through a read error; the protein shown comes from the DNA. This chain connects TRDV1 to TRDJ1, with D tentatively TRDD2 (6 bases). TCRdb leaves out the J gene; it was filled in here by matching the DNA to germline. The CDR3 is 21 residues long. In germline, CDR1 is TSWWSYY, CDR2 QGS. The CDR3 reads CALGVQGWLLLRTSYTNKLIF. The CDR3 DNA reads TGTGCTCTTGGGGTTCAAGGGTGGCTCCTACTTCGTACTTCGTACACCAATAAACTCATCTTT.

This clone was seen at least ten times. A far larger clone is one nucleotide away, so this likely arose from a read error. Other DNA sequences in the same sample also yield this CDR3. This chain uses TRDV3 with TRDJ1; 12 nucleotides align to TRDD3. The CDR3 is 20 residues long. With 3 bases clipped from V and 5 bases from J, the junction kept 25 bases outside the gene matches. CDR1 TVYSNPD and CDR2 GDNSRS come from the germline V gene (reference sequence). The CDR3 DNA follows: TGTGCCTTGATAACAGGCCTTCCGCCGTACTGGGGGATACCGACGGATAAACTCATCTTT. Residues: CALITGLPPYWGIPTDKLIF. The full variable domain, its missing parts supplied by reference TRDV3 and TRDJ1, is CDKVTQSSPDQTVASGSEVVLLCTYDTVYSNPDLFWYRIRPDYSFQFVFYGDNSRSEGADFTQGRFSVKHILTQKAFHLVISPVRTEDSATYYCALITGLPPYWGIPTDKLIFGKGTRVTVEP.

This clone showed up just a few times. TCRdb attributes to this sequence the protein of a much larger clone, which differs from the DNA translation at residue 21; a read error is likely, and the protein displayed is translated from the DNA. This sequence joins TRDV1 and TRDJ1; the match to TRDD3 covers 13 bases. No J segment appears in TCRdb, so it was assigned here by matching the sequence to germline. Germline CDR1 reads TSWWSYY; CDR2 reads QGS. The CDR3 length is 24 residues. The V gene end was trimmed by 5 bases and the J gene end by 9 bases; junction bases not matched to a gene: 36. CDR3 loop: CALGNRGWPSSRGTGGYAVGELIF. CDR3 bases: TGTGCTCTTGGGAACCGAGGGTGGCCTTCCTCACGGGGTACTGGGGGATACGCGGTTGGAGAACTCATCTTT.

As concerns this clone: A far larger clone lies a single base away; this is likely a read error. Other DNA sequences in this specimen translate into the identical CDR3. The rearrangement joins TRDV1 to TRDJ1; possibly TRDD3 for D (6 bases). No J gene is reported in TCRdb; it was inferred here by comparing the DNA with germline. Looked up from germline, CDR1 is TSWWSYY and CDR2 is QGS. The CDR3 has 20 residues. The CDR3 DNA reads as TGTGCTCTCGGGGATTCTATCCTCGCTCGACTGGGTGCATTCCCCGATAAACTCATCTTT. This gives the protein CALGDSILARLGAFPDKLIF.

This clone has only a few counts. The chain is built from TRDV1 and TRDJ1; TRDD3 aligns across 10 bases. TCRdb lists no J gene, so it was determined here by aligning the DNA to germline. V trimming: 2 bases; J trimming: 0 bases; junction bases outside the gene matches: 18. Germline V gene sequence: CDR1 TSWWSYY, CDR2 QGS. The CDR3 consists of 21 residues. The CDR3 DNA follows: TGTGCTCTTGGGGAAGGTCAACTATCCGTACTGGGGGATCTCTACACCGATAAACTCATCTTT. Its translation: CALGEGQLSVLGDLYTDKLIF.

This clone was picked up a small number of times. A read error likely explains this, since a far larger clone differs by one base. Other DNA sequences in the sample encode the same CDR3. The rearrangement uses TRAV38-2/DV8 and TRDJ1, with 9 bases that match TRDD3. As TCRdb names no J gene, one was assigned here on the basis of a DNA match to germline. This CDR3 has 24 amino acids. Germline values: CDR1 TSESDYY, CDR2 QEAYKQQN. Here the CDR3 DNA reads TGTGCTTACAGGAGCCTAAGGTTAGTCTTTCCCCCTGGGGGATTAAGAATGGAAACCGATAAACTCATCTTT. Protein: CAYRSLRLVFPPGGLRMETDKLIF.